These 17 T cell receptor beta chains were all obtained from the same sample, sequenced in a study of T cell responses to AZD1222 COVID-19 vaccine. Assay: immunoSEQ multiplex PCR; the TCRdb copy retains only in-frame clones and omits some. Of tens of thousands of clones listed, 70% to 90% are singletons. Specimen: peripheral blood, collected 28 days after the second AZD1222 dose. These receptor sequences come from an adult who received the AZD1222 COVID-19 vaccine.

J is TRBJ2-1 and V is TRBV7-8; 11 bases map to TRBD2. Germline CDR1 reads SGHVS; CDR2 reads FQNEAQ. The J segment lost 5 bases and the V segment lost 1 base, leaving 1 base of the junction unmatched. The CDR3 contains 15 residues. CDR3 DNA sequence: TGTGCCAGCAGCTTAGTAGCGGGGGGGAACAATGAGCAGTTCTTC. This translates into CASSLVAGGNNEQFF.

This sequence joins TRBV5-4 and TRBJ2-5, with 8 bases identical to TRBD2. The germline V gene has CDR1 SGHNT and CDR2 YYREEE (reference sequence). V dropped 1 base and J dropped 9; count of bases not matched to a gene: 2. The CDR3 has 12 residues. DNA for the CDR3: TGTGCCAGCAGCTTGAGCGGGAGAGCCCAGTACTTC. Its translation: CASSLSGRAQYF.

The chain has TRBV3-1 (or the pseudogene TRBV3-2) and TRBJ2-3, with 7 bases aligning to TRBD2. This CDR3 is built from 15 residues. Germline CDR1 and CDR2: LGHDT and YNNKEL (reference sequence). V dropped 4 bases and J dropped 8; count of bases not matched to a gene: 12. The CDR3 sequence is CASSRSGGVQATQYF. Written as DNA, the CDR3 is TGTGCCAGCAGCCGAAGTGGGGGGGTCCAGGCTACGCAGTATTTT.

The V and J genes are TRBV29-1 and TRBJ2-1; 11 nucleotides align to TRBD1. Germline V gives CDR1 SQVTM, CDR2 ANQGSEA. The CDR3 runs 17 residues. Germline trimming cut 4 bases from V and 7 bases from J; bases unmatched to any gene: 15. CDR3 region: CSVAQGSTDRGLNEQFF. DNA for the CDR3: TGCAGCGTTGCCCAGGGATCTACGGACAGGGGGCTTAATGAGCAGTTCTTC.

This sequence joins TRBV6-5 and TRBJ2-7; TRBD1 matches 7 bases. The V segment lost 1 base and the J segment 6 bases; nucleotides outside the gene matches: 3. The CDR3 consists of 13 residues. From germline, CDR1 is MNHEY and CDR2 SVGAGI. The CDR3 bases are TGTGCCAGCAGTTACTACAGGGGCTCCGAGCAGTACTTC. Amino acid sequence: CASSYYRGSEQYF.

The CDR3 DNA follows: TGCGCCAGCAGCCCAGGTGGGTCTGGAAACACCATATATTTT. It is translated as CASSPGGSGNTIYF. The chain links TRBV4-1 to TRBJ1-3; D is unresolved. Trimming left V 4 bases short and J 1 base short, with 8 bases between. The CDR3 contains 14 residues. Germline lookup yields CDR1 MGHRA and CDR2 YSYEKL.

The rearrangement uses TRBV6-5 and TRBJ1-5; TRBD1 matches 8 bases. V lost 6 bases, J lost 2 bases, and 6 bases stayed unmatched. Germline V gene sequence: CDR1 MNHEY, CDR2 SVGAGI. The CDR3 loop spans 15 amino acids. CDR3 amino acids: CASRYTGGGNQPQHF. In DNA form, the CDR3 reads TGTGCCAGCAGATATACAGGGGGAGGCAATCAGCCCCAGCATTTT.

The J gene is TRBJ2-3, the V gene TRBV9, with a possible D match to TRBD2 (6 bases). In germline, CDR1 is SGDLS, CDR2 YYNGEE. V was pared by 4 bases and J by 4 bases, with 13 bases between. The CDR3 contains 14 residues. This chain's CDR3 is CASSTTQRADTQYF. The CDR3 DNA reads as TGTGCCAGCAGCACCACACAGCGGGCAGATACGCAGTATTTT.

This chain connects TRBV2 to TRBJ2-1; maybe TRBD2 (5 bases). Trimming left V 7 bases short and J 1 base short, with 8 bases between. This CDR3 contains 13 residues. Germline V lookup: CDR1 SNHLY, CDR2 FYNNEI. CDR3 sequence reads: CASIGSSYNEQFF. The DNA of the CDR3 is TGTGCCAGCATAGGGAGTTCCTACAATGAGCAGTTCTTC.

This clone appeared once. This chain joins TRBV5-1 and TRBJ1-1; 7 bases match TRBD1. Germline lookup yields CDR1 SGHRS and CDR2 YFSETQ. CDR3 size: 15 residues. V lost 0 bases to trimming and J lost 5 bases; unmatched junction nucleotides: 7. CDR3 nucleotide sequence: TGCGCCAGCAGCTTGGAAGACAGGGTGGGGACTGAAGCTTTCTTT. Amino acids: CASSLEDRVGTEAFF.

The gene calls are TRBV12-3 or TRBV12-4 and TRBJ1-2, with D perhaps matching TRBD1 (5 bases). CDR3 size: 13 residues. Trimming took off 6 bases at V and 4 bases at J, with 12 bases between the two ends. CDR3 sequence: CASRQDNVYGYTF. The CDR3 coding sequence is TGTGCCAGCAGACAGGACAACGTCTATGGCTACACCTTC.

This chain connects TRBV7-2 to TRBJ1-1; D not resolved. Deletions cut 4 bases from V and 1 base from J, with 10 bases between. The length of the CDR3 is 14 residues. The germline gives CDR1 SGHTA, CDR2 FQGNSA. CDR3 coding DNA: TGTGCCAGCAGCTCGTGGGCAGCGAACACTGAAGCTTTCTTT. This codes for CASSSWAANTEAFF.

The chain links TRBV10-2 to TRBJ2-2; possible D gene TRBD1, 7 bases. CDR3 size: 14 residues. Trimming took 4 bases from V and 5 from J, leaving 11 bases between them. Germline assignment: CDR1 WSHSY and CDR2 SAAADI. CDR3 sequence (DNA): TGCGCCAGCAGTGGATCAGGGGGGACCGGGGAGCTGTTTTTT. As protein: CASSGSGGTGELFF.

The CDR3 loop reads CASSSDDMSSYEQYF. In DNA form, the CDR3 reads TGTGCCAGCAGTTCCGATGACATGAGCTCCTACGAGCAGTACTTC. The rearrangement joins TRBV7-6 to TRBJ2-7, with D unresolved. The CDR3 consists of 15 residues. Germline V lookup: CDR1 SGHVS, CDR2 FNYEAQ. V lost 6 bases and J lost 0, with 15 bases in between.

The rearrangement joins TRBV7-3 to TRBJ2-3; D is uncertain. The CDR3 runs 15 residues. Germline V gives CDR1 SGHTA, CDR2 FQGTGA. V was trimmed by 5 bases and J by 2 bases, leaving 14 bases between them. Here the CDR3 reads CASSPYGRNTDTQYF. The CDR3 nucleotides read TGTGCCAGCAGCCCGTATGGGCGGAACACAGATACGCAGTATTTT. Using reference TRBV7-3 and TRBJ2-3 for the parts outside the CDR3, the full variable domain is GAGVSQTPSNKVTEKGKYVELRCDPISGHTALYWYRQSLGQGPEFLIYFQGTGAADDSGLPNDRFFAVRPEGSVSTLKIQRTERGDSAVYLCASSPYGRNTDTQYFGPGTRLTVL.

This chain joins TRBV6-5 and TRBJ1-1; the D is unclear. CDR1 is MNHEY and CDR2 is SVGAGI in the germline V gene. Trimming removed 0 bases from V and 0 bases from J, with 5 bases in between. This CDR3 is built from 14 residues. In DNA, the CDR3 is TGTGCCAGCAGTTACTCGGCCATGAACACTGAAGCTTTCTTT. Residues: CASSYSAMNTEAFF.

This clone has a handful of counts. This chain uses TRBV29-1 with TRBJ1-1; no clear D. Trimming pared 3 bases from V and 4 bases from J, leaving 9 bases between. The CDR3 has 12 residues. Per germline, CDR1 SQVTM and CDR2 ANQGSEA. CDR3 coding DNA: TGCAGCGTTGAGGGGTTAGGCACTGAAGCTTTCTTT. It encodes CSVEGLGTEAFF. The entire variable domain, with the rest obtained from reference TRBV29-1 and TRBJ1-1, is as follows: SAVISQKPSRDICQRGTSLTIQCQVDSQVTMMFWYRQQPGQSLTLIATANQGSEATYESGFVIDKFPISRPNLTFSTLTVSNMSPEDSSIYLCSVEGLGTEAFFGQGTRLTVV.